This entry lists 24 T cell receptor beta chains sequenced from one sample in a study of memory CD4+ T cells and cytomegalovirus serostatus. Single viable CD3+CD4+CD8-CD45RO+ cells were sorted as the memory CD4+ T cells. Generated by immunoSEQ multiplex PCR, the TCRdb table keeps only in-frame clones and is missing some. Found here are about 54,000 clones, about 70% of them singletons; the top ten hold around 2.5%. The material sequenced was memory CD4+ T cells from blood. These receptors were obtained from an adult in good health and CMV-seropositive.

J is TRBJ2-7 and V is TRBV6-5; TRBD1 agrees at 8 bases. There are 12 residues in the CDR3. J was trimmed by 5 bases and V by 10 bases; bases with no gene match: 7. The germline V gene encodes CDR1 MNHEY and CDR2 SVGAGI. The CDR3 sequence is CATRGQGHEQYV. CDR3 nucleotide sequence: TGTGCCACCCGAGGACAGGGACACGAGCAGTACGTC.

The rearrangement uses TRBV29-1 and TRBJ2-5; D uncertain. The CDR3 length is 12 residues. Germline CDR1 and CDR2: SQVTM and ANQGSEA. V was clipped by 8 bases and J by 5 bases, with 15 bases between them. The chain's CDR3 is CSPRSSGETQYF. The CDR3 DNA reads TGCAGCCCACGAAGCTCTGGCGAGACCCAGTACTTC.

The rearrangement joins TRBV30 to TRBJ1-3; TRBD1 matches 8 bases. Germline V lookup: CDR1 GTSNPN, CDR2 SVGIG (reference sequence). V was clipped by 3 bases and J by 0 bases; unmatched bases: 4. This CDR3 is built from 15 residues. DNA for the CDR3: TGTGCCTGGAGGGACAGGGCCAGCTCTGGAAACACCATATATTTT. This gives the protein CAWRDRASSGNTIYF. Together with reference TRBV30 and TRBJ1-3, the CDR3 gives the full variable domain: SQTIHQWPATLVQPVGSPLSLECTVEGTSNPNLYWYRQAAGRGLQLLFYSVGIGQISSEVPQNLSASRPQDRQFILSSKKLLLSDSGFYLCAWRDRASSGNTIYFGEGSWLTVV.

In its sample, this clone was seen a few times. CDR3 bases: TGTGCCAGTAGTCCGTCAGGGGCGCCGGATGAAAAACTGTTTTTT. Amino acids: CASSPSGAPDEKLFF. This rearrangement joins TRBV19 to TRBJ1-4; TRBD1 is a possible D gene (6 bases). Looked up from germline, CDR1 is LNHDA and CDR2 is SQIVND (reference sequence). The CDR3 sequence is 15 residues long. V was shortened by 5 bases and J by 6 bases, with 16 bases between the two germline ends.

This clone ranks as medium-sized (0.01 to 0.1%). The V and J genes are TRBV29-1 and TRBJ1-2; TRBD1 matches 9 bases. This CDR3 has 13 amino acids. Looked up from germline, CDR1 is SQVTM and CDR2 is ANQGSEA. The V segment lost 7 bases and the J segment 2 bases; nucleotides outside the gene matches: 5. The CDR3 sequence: CSADRGINYGYTF. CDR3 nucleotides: TGCAGCGCGGACAGGGGTATAAACTATGGCTACACCTTC.

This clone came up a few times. The CDR3 DNA follows: TGTGCCAGCAGCTCGGACCGCTCGCTATCACCCCTCCACTTT. Its protein product is CASSSDRSLSPLHF. The rearrangement links TRBV6-5 to TRBJ1-6, with no clear D. This CDR3 spans 14 amino acids. Trimming took off 6 bases at V and 10 bases at J, with 16 bases between the two ends. Per germline, CDR1 MNHEY and CDR2 SVGAGI.

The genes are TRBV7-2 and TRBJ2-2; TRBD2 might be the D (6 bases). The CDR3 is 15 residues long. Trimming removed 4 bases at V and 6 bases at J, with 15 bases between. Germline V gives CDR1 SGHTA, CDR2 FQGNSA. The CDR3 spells CASSSGGYKSGELFF. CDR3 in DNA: TGTGCCAGCAGCTCAGGAGGGTATAAGTCCGGGGAGCTGTTTTTT.

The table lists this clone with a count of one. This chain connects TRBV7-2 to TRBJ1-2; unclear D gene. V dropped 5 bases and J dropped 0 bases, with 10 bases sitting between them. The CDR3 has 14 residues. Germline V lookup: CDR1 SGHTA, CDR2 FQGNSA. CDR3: CASSPSASNYGYTF. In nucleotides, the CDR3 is TGTGCCAGCAGCCCCTCGGCCTCTAACTATGGCTACACCTTC.

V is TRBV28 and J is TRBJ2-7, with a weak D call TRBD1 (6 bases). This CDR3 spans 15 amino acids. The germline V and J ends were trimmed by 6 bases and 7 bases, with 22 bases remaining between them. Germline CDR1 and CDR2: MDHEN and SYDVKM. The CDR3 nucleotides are TGTGCCAGCAGGGGGTCGTGGGGGCAAATGGAGGAGCAGTACTTC. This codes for CASRGSWGQMEEQYF.

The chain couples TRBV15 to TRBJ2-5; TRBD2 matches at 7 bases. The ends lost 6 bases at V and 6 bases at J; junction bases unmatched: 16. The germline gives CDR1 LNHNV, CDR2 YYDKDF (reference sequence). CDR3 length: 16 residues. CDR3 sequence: CATSEFWGGPTKTQYF. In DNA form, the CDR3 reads TGTGCCACCAGTGAGTTCTGGGGAGGGCCTACGAAGACCCAGTACTTC. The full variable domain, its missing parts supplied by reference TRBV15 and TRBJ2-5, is DAMVIQNPRYQVTQFGKPVTLSCSQTLNHNVMYWYQQKSSQAPKLLFHYYDKDFNNEADTPDNFQSRRPNTSFCFLDIRSPGLGDTAMYLCATSEFWGGPTKTQYFGPGTRLLVL.

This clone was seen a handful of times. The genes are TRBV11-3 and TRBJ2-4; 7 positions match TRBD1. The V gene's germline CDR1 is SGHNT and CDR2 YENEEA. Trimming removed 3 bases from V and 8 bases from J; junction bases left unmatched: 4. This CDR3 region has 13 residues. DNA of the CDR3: TGTGCCAGCAGCTTCCTGCAGGGGGACATTCAGTACTTC. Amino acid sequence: CASSFLQGDIQYF.

The DNA for the CDR3 is TGTGCCAGCAGCCCCGGCGGGACAGCCAGTTTCAACACTGAAGCTTTCTTT. It is translated as CASSPGGTASFNTEAFF. V and J are TRBV7-2 and TRBJ1-1; 7 positions match TRBD1. Germline V lookup: CDR1 SGHTA, CDR2 FQGNSA. The CDR3 spans 17 residues. The V segment lost 5 bases and the J segment 2 bases; nucleotides outside the gene matches: 14. The full variable domain, rest sourced from reference TRBV7-2 and TRBJ1-1, is GAGVSQSPSNKVTEKGKDVELRCDPISGHTALYWYRQSLGQGLEFLIYFQGNSAPDKSGLPSDRFSAERTGGSVSTLTIQRTQQEDSAVYLCASSPGGTASFNTEAFFGQGTRLTVV.

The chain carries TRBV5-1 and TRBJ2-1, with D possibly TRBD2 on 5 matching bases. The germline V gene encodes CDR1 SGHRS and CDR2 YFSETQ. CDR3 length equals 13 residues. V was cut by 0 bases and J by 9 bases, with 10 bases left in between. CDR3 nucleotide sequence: TGCGCCAGCAGCTTGGGAGGGTCAGGTGAGCAGTTCTTC. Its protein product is CASSLGGSGEQFF.

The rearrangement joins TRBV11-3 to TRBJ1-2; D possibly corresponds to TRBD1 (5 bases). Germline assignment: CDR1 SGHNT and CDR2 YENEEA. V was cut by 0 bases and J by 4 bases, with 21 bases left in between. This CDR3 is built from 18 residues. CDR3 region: CASSLDQGGTARFYGYTF. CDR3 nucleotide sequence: TGTGCCAGCAGCTTAGACCAGGGAGGGACTGCGAGATTCTATGGCTACACCTTC. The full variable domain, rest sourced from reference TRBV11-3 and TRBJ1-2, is EAGVVQSPRYKIIEKKQPVAFWCNPISGHNTLYWYLQNLGQGPELLIRYENEEAVDDSQLPKDRFSAERLKGVDSTLKIQPAELGDSAVYLCASSLDQGGTARFYGYTFGSGTRLTVV.

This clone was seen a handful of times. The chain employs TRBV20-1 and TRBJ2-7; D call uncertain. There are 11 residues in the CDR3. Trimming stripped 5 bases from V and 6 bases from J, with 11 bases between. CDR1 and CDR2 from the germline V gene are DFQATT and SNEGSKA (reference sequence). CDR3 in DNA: TGCAGTGCTCTGCTCATTTCCGAGCAGTACTTC. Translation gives CSALLISEQYF.

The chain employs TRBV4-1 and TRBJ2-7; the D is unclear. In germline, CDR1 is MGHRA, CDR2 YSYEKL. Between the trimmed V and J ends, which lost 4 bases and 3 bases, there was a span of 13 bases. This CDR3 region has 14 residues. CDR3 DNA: TGCGCCAGCAGCCCGGGCCCCAAGGGCTACGAGCAGTACGTC. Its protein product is CASSPGPKGYEQYV.

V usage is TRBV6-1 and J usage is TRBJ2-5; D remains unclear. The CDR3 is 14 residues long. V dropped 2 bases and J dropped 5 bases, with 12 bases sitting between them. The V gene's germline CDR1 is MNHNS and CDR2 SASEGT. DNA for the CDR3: TGTGCCAGCAGTGAACAATCCGCTGGGGAGACCCAGTACTTC. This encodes CASSEQSAGETQYF.

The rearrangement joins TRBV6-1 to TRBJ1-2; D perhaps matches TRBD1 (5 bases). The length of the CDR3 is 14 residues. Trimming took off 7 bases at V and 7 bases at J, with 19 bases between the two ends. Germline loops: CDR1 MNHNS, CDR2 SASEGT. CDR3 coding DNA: TGTGCCAGCATTATGGACGGGACGGCCCGTGGCTACACCTTC. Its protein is CASIMDGTARGYTF.

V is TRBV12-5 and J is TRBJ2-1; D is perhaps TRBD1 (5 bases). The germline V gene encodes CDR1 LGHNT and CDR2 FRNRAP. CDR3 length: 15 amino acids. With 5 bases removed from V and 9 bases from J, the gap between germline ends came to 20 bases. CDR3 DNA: TGTGCTAGTGGTACGGACCTACCGACGCAGGGTGAGCAGTTCTTC. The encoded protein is CASGTDLPTQGEQFF.

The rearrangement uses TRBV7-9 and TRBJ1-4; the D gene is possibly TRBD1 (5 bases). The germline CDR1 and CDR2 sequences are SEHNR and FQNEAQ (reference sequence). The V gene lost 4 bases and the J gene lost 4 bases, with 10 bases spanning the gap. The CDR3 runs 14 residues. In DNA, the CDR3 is TGTGCCAGCAGCTCTCTTGACAGTAATGAAAAACTGTTTTTT. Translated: CASSSLDSNEKLFF.

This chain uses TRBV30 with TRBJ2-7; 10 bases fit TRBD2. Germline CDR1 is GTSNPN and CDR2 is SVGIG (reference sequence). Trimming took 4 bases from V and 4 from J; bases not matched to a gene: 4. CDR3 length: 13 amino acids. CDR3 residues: CAWTSSGGYEQYV. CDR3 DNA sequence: TGTGCCTGGACATCTAGCGGGGGTTACGAGCAGTACGTC.

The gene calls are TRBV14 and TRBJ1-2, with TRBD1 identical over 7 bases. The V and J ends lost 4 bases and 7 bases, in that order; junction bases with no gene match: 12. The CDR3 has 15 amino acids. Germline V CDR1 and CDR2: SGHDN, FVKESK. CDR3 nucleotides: TGTGCCAGCAGCCCGTGGACAGGCCCGGGAGGTGGCTACACCTTC. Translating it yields CASSPWTGPGGGYTF. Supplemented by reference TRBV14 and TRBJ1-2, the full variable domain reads EAGVTQFPSHSVIEKGQTVTLRCDPISGHDNLYWYRRVMGKEIKFLLHFVKESKQDESGMPNNRFLAERTGGTYSTLKVQPAELEDSGVYFCASSPWTGPGGGYTFGSGTRLTVV.

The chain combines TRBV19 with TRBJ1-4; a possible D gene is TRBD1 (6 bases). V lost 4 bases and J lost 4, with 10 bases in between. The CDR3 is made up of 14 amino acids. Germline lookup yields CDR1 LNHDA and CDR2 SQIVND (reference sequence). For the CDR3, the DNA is TGTGCCAGTAGTAGACAGGCGGGTAATGAAAAACTGTTTTTT. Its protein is CASSRQAGNEKLFF.

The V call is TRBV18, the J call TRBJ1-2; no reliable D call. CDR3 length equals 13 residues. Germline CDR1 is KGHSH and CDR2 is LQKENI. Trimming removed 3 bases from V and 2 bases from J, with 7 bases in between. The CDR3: CASSPDANYGYTF. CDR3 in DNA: TGTGCCAGCTCACCGGATGCGAACTATGGCTACACCTTC. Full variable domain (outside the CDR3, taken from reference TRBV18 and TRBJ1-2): NAGVMQNPRHLVRRRGQEARLRCSPMKGHSHVYWYRQLPEEGLKFMVYLQKENIIDESGMPKERFSAEFPKEGPSILRIQQVVRGDSAAYFCASSPDANYGYTFGSGTRLTVV.